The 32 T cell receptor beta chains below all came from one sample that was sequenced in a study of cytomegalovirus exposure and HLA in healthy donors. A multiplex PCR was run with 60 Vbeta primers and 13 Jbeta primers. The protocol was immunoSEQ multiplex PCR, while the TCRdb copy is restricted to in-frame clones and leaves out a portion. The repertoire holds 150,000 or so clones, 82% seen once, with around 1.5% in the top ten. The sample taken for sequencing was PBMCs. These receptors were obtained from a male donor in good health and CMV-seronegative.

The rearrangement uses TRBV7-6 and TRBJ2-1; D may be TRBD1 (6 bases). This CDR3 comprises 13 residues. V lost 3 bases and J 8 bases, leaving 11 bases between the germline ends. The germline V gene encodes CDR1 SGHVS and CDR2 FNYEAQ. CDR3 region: CASSFQGPHEQFF. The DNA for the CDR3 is TGTGCCAGCAGCTTTCAGGGGCCCCATGAGCAGTTCTTC.

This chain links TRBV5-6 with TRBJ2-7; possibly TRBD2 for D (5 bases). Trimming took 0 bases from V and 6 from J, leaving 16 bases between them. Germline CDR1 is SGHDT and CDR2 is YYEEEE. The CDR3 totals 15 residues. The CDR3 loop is CASSLVGEPLVEQYF. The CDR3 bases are TGTGCCAGCAGCTTGGTCGGGGAGCCTCTTGTCGAGCAGTACTTC.

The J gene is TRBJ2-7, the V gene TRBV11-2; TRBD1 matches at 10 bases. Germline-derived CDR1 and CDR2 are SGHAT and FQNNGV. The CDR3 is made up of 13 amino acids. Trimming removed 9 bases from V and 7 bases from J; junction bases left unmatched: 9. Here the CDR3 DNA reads TGTGCCAGTAACGACAGGGGGCTTCATGAGCAGTACTTC. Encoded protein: CASNDRGLHEQYF.

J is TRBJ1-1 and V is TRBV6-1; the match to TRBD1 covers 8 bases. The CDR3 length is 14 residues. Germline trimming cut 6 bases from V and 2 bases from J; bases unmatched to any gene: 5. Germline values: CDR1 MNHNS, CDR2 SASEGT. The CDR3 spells CASRDDRGNTEAFF. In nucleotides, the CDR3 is TGTGCCAGCAGAGATGACAGGGGTAACACTGAAGCTTTCTTT.

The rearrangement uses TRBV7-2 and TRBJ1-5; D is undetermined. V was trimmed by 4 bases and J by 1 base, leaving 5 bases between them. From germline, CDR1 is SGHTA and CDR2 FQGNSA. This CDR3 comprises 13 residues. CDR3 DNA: TGTGCCAGCAGCTCCAGGAGCAATCAGCCCCAGCATTTT. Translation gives CASSSRSNQPQHF.

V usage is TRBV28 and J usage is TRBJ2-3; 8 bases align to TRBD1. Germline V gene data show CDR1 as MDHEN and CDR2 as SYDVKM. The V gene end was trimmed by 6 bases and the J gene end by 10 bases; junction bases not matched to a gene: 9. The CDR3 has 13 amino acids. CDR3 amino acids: CASSANDRGAQYF. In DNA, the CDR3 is TGTGCCAGCAGCGCTAATGACAGGGGAGCGCAGTATTTT.

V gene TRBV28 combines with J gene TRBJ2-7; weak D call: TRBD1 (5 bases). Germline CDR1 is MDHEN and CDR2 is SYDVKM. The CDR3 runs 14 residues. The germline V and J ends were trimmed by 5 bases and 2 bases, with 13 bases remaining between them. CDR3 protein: CASSRAGSTYEQYF. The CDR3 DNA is TGTGCCAGCAGTAGGGCAGGGTCTACCTACGAGCAGTACTTC.

The CDR3 reads CASSIWGDGNQPQHF. CDR3 in DNA: TGTGCCAGTAGTATCTGGGGGGATGGCAATCAGCCCCAGCATTTT. The chain links TRBV19 to TRBJ1-5, with TRBD1 as a possible D gene (5 bases). Germline CDR1 LNHDA, CDR2 SQIVND (reference sequence). The CDR3 has 15 amino acids. The germline V and J ends were trimmed by 3 bases and 2 bases, with 11 bases remaining between them.

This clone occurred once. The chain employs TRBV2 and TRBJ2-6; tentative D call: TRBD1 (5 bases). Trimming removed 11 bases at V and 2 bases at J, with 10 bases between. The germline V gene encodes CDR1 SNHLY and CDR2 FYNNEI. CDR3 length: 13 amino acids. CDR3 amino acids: CARDSPGANVLTF. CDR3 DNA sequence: TGTGCCCGCGACAGTCCTGGGGCCAACGTCCTGACTTTC.

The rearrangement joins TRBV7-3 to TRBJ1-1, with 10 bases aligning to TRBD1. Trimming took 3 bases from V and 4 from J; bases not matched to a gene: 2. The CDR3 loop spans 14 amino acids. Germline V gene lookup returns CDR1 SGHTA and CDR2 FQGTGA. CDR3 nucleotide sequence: TGTGCCAGCAGCTTTGGGACAGGGGTCACTGAAGCTTTCTTT. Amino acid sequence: CASSFGTGVTEAFF.

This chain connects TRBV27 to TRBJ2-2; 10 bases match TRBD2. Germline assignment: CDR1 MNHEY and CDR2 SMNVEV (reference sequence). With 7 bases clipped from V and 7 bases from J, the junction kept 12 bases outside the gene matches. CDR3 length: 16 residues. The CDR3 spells CASMSGLAGAGGELFF. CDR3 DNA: TGTGCCAGCATGTCCGGGCTAGCGGGAGCGGGCGGGGAGCTGTTTTTT.

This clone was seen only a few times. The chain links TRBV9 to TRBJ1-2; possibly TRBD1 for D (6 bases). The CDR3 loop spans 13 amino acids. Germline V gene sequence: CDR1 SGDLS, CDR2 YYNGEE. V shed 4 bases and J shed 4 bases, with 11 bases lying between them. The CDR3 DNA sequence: TGTGCCAGCAGCCCCCGAGGGGGCTATGGCTACACCTTC. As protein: CASSPRGGYGYTF.

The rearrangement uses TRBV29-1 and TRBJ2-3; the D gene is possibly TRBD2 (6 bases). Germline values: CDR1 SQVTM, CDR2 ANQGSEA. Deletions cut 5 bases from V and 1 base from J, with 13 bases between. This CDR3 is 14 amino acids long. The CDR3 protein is CSVNRGTRTDTQYF. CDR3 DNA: TGCAGCGTTAATCGAGGGACTCGCACAGATACGCAGTATTTT.

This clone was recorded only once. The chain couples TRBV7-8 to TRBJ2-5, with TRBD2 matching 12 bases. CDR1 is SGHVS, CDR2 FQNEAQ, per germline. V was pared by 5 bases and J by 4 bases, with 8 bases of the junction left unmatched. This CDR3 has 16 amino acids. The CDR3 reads CASSPSGLAGRETQYF. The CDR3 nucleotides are TGTGCCAGCAGCCCATCCGGACTAGCGGGACGAGAGACCCAGTACTTC.

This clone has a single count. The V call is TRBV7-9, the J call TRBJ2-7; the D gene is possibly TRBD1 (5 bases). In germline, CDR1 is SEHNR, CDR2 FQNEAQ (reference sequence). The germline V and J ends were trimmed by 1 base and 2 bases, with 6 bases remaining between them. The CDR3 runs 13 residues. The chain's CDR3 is CASSLGGTYEQYF. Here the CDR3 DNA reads TGTGCCAGCAGCTTAGGGGGCACCTACGAGCAGTACTTC.

CDR3 nucleotide sequence: TGTGCCAGCAGTCCCCCCCGGGGGGTGGGATATAATTCACCCCTCCACTTT. Its translation is CASSPPRGVGYNSPLHF. The chain combines TRBV27 with TRBJ1-6; a possible D gene is TRBD1 (5 bases). The germline CDR1 and CDR2 sequences are MNHEY and SMNVEV (reference sequence). The CDR3 covers 17 residues. Trimming took off 5 bases at V and 4 bases at J, with 18 bases between the two ends.

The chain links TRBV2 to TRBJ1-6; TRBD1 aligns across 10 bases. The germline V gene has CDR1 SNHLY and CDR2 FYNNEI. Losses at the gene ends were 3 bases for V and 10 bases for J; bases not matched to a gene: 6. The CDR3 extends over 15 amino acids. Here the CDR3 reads CASSDSGQGRSPLHF. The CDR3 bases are TGTGCCAGCAGTGATTCGGGACAGGGGAGATCACCCCTCCACTTT.

CDR3 loop: CASSTKRETGYEQYF. CDR3 bases: TGTGCCAGCAGCACGAAACGAGAAACGGGCTACGAGCAGTACTTC. The gene calls are TRBV7-9 and TRBJ2-7; no clear D gene. The V end was cut by 5 bases, the J end by 3 bases, with 17 bases between. Germline-derived CDR1 and CDR2 are SEHNR and FQNEAQ (reference sequence). The CDR3 has 15 amino acids.

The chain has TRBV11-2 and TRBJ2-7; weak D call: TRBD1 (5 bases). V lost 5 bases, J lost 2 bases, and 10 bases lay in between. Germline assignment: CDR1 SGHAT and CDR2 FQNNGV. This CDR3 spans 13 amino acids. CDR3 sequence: CASSVTGTYEQYF. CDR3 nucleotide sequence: TGTGCCAGCAGCGTAACAGGTACCTACGAGCAGTACTTC.

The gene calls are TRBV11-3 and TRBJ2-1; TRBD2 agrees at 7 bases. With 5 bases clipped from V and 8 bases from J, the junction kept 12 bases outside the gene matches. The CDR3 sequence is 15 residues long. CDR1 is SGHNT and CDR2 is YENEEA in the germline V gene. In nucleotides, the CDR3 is TGTGCCAGCAGCCGGGCGGGAGACCGGGTCGATGAGCAGTTCTTC. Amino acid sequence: CASSRAGDRVDEQFF.

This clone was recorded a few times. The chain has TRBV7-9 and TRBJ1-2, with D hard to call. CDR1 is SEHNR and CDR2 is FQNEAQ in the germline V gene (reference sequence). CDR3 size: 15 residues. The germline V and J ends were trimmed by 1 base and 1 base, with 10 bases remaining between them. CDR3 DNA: TGTGCCAGCAGCTTAGGAGGCGATTATAACTATGGCTACACCTTC. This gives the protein CASSLGGDYNYGYTF.

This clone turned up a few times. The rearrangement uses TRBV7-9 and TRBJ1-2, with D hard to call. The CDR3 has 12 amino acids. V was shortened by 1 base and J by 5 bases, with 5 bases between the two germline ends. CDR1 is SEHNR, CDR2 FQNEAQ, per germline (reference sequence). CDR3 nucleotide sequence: TGTGCCAGCAGCTTAGAACAGTATGGCTACACCTTC. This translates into CASSLEQYGYTF. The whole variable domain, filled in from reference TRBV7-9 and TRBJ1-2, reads DTGVSQNPRHKITKRGQNVTFRCDPISEHNRLYWYRQTLGQGPEFLTYFQNEAQLEKSRLLSDRFSAERPKGSFSTLEIQRTEQGDSAMYLCASSLEQYGYTFGSGTRLTVV.

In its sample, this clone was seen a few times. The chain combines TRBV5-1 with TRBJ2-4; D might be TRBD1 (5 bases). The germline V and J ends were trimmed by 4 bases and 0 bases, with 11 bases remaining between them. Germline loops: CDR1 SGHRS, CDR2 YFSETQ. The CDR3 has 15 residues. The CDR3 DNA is TGCGCCAGCAGCCTCGAGACAGCAGCCAAAAACATTCAGTACTTC. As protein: CASSLETAAKNIQYF. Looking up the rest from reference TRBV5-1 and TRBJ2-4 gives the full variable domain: KAGVTQTPRYLIKTRGQQVTLSCSPISGHRSVSWYQQTPGQGLQFLFEYFSETQRNKGNFPGRFSGRQFSNSRSEMNVSTLELGDSALYLCASSLETAAKNIQYFGAGTRLSVL.

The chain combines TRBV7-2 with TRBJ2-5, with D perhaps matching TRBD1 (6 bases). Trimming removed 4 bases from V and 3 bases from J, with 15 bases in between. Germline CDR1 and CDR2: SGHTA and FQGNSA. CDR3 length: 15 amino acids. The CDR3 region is CASSSRGGRKETQYF. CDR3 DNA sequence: TGTGCCAGCAGCTCCAGGGGTGGGAGAAAAGAGACCCAGTACTTC.

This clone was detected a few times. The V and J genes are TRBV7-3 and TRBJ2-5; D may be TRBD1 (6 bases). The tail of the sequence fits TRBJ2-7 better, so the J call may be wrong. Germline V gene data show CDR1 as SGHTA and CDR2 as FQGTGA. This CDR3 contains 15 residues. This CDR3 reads CASSPHPGQSYEQYF. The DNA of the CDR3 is TGTGCCAGCAGCCCGCACCCCGGACAGAGCTACGAGCAGTACTTC.

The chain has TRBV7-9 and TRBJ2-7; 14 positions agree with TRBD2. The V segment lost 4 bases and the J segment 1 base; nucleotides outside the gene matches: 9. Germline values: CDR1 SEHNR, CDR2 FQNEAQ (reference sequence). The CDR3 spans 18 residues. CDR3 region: CASSSKGLAGDQSYEQYF. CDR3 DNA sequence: TGTGCCAGCAGCTCGAAGGGACTAGCGGGAGATCAGTCCTACGAGCAGTACTTC.

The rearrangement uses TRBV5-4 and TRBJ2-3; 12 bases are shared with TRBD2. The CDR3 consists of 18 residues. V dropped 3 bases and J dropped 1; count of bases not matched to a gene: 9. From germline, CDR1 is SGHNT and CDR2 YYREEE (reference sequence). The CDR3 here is CASSSLAGGPGRTDTQYF. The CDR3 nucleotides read TGTGCCAGCAGCTCGCTAGCGGGAGGGCCTGGCCGCACAGATACGCAGTATTTT.

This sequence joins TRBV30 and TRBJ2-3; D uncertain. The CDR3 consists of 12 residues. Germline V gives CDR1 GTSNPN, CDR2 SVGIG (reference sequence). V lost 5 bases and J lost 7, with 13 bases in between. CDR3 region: CAWEPSANTQYF. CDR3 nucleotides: TGTGCCTGGGAACCGTCCGCGAATACGCAGTATTTT.

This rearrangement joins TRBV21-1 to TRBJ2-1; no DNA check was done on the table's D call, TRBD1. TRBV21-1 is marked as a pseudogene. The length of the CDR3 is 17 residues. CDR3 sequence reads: CASSKDAAQDNYNEQFF. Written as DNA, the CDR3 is TGTGCCAGCAGCAAAGACGCAGCTCAGGACAACTACAATGAGCAGTTCTTC.

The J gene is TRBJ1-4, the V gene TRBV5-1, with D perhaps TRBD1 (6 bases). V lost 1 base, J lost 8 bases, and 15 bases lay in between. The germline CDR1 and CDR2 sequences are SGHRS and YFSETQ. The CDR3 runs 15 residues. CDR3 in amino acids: CASSLRSQGGEKLFF. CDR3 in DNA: TGCGCCAGCAGCTTGCGATCACAGGGAGGGGAAAAACTGTTTTTT.

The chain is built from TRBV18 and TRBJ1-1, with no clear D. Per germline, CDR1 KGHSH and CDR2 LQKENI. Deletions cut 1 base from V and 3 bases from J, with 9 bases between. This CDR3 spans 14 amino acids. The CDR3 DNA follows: TGTGCCAGCTCACCACTGGCGGATCACACTGAAGCTTTCTTT. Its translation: CASSPLADHTEAFF. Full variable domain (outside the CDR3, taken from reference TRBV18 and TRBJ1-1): NAGVMQNPRHLVRRRGQEARLRCSPMKGHSHVYWYRQLPEEGLKFMVYLQKENIIDESGMPKERFSAEFPKEGPSILRIQQVVRGDSAAYFCASSPLADHTEAFFGQGTRLTVV.

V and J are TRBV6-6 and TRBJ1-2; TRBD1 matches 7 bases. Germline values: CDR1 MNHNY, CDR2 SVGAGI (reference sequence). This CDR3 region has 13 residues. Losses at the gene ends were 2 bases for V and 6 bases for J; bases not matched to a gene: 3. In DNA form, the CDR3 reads TGTGCCAGCAGTTACGCACAGGGGAATGGCTACACCTTC. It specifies CASSYAQGNGYTF.